This T cell receptor beta chain was retrieved from a study of CXCR3-negative and CXCR3-positive naive CD8 T cells. The overall study: Around 130 million TRB reads were obtained overall (about 1.5 +/- 0.3 million per library).

The length of the CDR3 is 14 residues. Germline V gene sequence: CDR1 SQVTM, CDR2 ANQGSEA. Naivety in CD8+ T cells corresponded to a CD45RO-CCR7+CD27+CD95- phenotype. Concerning this clonotype itself: Its antigen is undetermined.

General observations from the study: For memory CD8+ cells diversity was much lower, but both naive subsets had comparably high diversity. Comparison of naive cells showed more hydrophobic TRB CDR3s in CXCR3-positive than in CXCR3-negative naive cells.

5' RACE with UMI labels generated the TRB cDNA libraries. TCRdb reanalyzed the 5' RACE reads, giving one entry per CDR3 protein sequence and no DNA. The clone table shows 140,000 to 150,000 distinct CDR3 sequences, with the ten largest holding around 0.3%. The V call is TRBV29-1, the J call TRBJ1-2; without DNA, the TCRdb call of TRBD1 cannot be checked. Sequencing input: naive CXCR3+ CD8+ T cells from blood. Subset specified: CD45RO-CCR7+CD27+CD95- naive CD8+ T cells expressing CXCR3 (TNR3+). This TCR was recovered from a human donor in good health. Some clones in this sample may be carry-over from other donors' samples. CDR3 amino acids: CSVVLQGGNYGYTF.